One and the same sample provided the 13 T cell receptor beta chains below, sequenced in a study of cytomegalovirus exposure and HLA in healthy donors. Both 60 Vbeta primers and 13 Jbeta primers went into the PCR. Measured with immunoSEQ multiplex PCR; TCRdb has only the in-frame clones, and not every one. This sample has approximately 97,000 clones, with about 74% found just once. The sample consisted of PBMCs. The receptors derive from a male donor in good health and CMV-seropositive.

The rearrangement links TRBV7-9 to TRBJ2-1; 9 positions agree with TRBD2. This CDR3 has 16 amino acids. Germline CDR1 and CDR2: SEHNR and FQNEAQ (reference sequence). Trimming removed 1 base from V and 3 bases from J; junction bases left unmatched: 4. CDR3 DNA sequence: TGTGCCAGCAGCTTAGGGGGGACTAGCCTCTACAATGAGCAGTTCTTC. Protein sequence: CASSLGGTSLYNEQFF.

V is TRBV14 and J is TRBJ2-3; 8 positions agree with TRBD2. The CDR3 has 15 residues. V dropped 2 bases and J dropped 2; count of bases not matched to a gene: 3. The germline V gene has CDR1 SGHDN and CDR2 FVKESK. The CDR3 DNA sequence: TGTGCCAGCAGCCAAATCGGGAGGGTCACAGATACGCAGTATTTT. Translation gives CASSQIGRVTDTQYF.

This clone is a singleton in its sample. The CDR3 nucleotides read TGTGCCAGCAGCGTAATGCCAGGGAATTATGGCTACACCTTC. Translated, it gives CASSVMPGNYGYTF. V and J are TRBV9 and TRBJ1-2, with D maybe TRBD1 (5 bases). The CDR3 length is 14 residues. Trimming shortened V by 1 base and J by 5 bases, and 12 bases separated the two germline ends. Germline assignment: CDR1 SGDLS and CDR2 YYNGEE.

This clone was picked up a small number of times. This CDR3 is CATSRGTSGNNEQFF. In DNA, the CDR3 is TGTGCCACCAGCAGGGGGACTAGCGGGAACAATGAGCAGTTCTTC. The chain combines TRBV15 with TRBJ2-1, with 13 positions matching TRBD2. Germline lookup yields CDR1 LNHNV and CDR2 YYDKDF (reference sequence). This CDR3 has 15 residues. V was clipped by 3 bases and J by 5 bases; unmatched bases: 1.

J is TRBJ1-5 and V is TRBV2; unclear D gene. Germline values: CDR1 SNHLY, CDR2 FYNNEI. Trimming shortened V by 0 bases and J by 1 base, and 7 bases separated the two germline ends. This CDR3 spans 15 amino acids. CDR3 bases: TGTGCCAGCAGTGAAGCGCGGGTGAGCAATCAGCCCCAGCATTTT. This gives the protein CASSEARVSNQPQHF.

The rearrangement links TRBV28 to TRBJ2-7; weak D call: TRBD2 (6 bases). CDR1 and CDR2 (germline): MDHEN, SYDVKM. CDR3 length: 15 residues. V lost 3 bases, J lost 5 bases, and 17 bases lay in between. The CDR3 loop is CASSFPTSGDHEQYF. CDR3 bases: TGTGCCAGCAGTTTTCCAACTTCGGGGGACCACGAGCAGTACTTC.

The rearrangement uses TRBV5-4 and TRBJ2-7, with TRBD2 matching over 13 bases. This CDR3 has 16 residues. Losses at the gene ends were 4 bases for V and 3 bases for J; bases not matched to a gene: 7. The germline CDR1 and CDR2 sequences are SGHNT and YYREEE (reference sequence). The CDR3 protein is CASSLSRTSGSYEQYF. DNA for the CDR3: TGTGCCAGCAGCCTATCTAGGACTAGCGGGAGCTACGAGCAGTACTTC.

The V and J genes are TRBV30 and TRBJ1-5; no firm D call. V was shortened by 2 bases and J by 1 base, with 6 bases between the two germline ends. The V gene's germline CDR1 is GTSNPN and CDR2 SVGIG (reference sequence). The CDR3 sequence is 13 residues long. The CDR3 DNA reads as TGTGCCTGGAGTAGCTGGAGCAATCAGCCCCAGCATTTT. Its protein is CAWSSWSNQPQHF. Filled out from reference TRBV30 and TRBJ1-5, the complete variable domain reads SQTIHQWPATLVQPVGSPLSLECTVEGTSNPNLYWYRQAAGRGLQLLFYSVGIGQISSEVPQNLSASRPQDRQFILSSKKLLLSDSGFYLCAWSSWSNQPQHFGDGTRLSIL.

The chain links TRBV6-6 to TRBJ1-6; D remains unclear. Per the germline V gene, CDR1 is MNHNY and CDR2 is SVGAGI (reference sequence). The CDR3 sequence is 13 residues long. The V and J ends lost 7 bases and 7 bases respectively, with 11 bases between them. The CDR3 sequence: CASTPFGNSPLHF. The CDR3 region has the DNA TGTGCCAGCACCCCCTTCGGGAATTCACCCCTCCACTTT.

The chain combines TRBV9 with TRBJ2-1; TRBD2 agrees at 7 bases. The V gene end was trimmed by 3 bases and the J gene end by 2 bases; junction bases not matched to a gene: 5. The CDR3 is made up of 15 amino acids. From germline, CDR1 is SGDLS and CDR2 YYNGEE. The CDR3 loop reads CASSGSGSPYNEQFF. CDR3 nucleotides: TGTGCCAGCAGCGGTAGCGGGTCCCCCTACAATGAGCAGTTCTTC.

The V gene is TRBV7-3, the J gene TRBJ2-1; D may be TRBD2 (6 bases). The CDR3 consists of 15 residues. The ends were cut back, 5 bases at V and 5 bases at J, with 16 bases in the middle. Looked up from germline, CDR1 is SGHTA and CDR2 is FQGTGA. DNA for the CDR3: TGTGCCAGCAGCCCCTCCGGGGGAGGAAACAATGAGCAGTTCTTC. Protein sequence: CASSPSGGGNNEQFF.

This sequence joins TRBV7-9 and TRBJ2-7, with D perhaps matching TRBD2 (5 bases). The CDR3 totals 13 residues. The V gene lost 7 bases and the J gene lost 3 bases, with 13 bases spanning the gap. Germline V lookup: CDR1 SEHNR, CDR2 FQNEAQ (reference sequence). In nucleotides, the CDR3 is TGTGCCAGCAACATACAAGGGAGCTACGAGCAGTACTTC. This sequence encodes CASNIQGSYEQYF.

The rearrangement joins TRBV7-2 to TRBJ1-3; D is unclear. Germline V lookup: CDR1 SGHTA, CDR2 FQGNSA. CDR3 size: 14 residues. Trimming removed 2 bases from V and 0 bases from J, with 5 bases in between. CDR3 sequence: CASSLTGSGNTIYF. CDR3 DNA sequence: TGTGCCAGCAGCTTAACGGGCTCTGGAAACACCATATATTTT.